This T cell receptor beta chain was sequenced during a study of human T cells and chemical hapten exposure. One entry per CDR3 protein results from TCRdb running MiXCR on the RACE reads. Here the sample spans 85,000 to 100,000 distinct CDR3 sequences, more than 9.5% being singletons. After removal of 6 bases from V and 2 bases from J, the junction contained 15 bases not matched to a gene. Germline V CDR1 and CDR2: KGHSH, LQKENI. The CDR3 totals 17 residues. This clonotype was picked up a small number of times. Time point specified: patch test 2, 6 weeks after DPC sensitization. Noted treatment: therapeutic diphenylcyclopropenone sensitization with weekly scalp DPC.

V is TRBV18 and J is TRBJ2-5; 7 bases map to TRBD1. Sequenced here: whole blood, sampled in connection with sensitization to the hapten diphenylcyclopropenone (DPC). This sequence was found in a man aged 35 to 55 with alopecia areata. Some clones in this sample may be carry-over from other donors' samples. CDR3 region: CASSPTGTVPTQETQYF. The CDR3 DNA is TGTGCCAGCTCCCCAACCGGGACAGTCCCTACTCAAGAGACCCAGTACTTC.